This TCR beta chain comes out of a study of T-cell reconstitution after alpha-beta-depleted transplantation in children (TCRdb year 2016). General notes on the study: Using TCR repertoire profiling, the study quantitatively followed how T-cell immune reconstitution unfolded in children after TCRalphabeta/CD19-depleted allogeneic hematopoietic cell transplantation.

The CDR3 spans 16 residues, from the cysteine through the phenylalanine. Just CDR3 DNA is preserved here, 48 bases in frame from base 1. Per the germline V gene, LGHNA is the CDR1 and YSLEER is the CDR2. V sheds 5 bases and J sheds 4 bases, leaving 19 bases between their ends. Library preparation was by PCR. TCRdb names Illumina HiSeq 2500 as the instrument used. TCR libraries were prepared with molecular barcoding, using unique molecular identifiers to normalize TCRbeta repertoire quantification. TCRdb cleaned the public reads at Q25 with fastp, built clones with MiXCR and kept in-frame beta chains. Entries that share a CDR3 protein sequence are merged under the most common genes and DNA. The table for this sample lists 450,000 to 500,000 distinct CDR3 sequences; around 12% of them were counted only once. The biggest ten clones account for about 5% of the sample. This clonotype was picked up a small number of times. No antigen is known for it. Base qualities are not at hand, and no much larger clone is one base apart.

Material: PBMCs from the stem cell graft donor, obtained from the stem cell graft. The V and J genes are TRBV4-3 and TRBJ2-3; the D call could be TRBD1 or TRBD2, with each sharing 5 bases. The TCR was taken from a human donor who donated a stem cell graft to a child with combined immunodeficiency. This receptor has the CDR3 CASSSSTGALADTQYF. Here is the DNA: TGCGCCAGCAGCTCCTCGACCGGGGCCCTCGCAGATACGCAGTATTTT.